A single sample gave rise to the 8 T cell receptor beta chains below, sequenced in a study of shared clonotypes between healthy human individuals. Repertoires were generated with immunoSEQ multiplex PCR, while TCRdb's copy carries only in-frame clones and drops some. This sample carries about 490,000 clones, around 78% of them seen once, and the ten largest clones take over 10%. Specimen: PBMCs. These receptors came from a woman aged 40 to 50 in good health. Some clones in this sample may be carry-over from other donors' samples.

The chain recombines TRBV19 with TRBJ2-1, with D unclear. This CDR3 region has 11 residues. V shed 6 bases and J shed 8 bases, with 8 bases lying between them. The germline V gene encodes CDR1 LNHDA and CDR2 SQIVND (reference sequence). The CDR3 loop is CASSLGYEQFF. The CDR3 DNA reads as TGTGCCAGTAGCCTCGGGTATGAGCAGTTCTTC.

A remark on this clone: A far larger clone is just one base off, so this is likely a read error. The chain links TRBV7-6 to TRBJ1-4, with 7 bases aligning to TRBD1. This CDR3 contains 14 residues. In germline, CDR1 is SGHVS, CDR2 FNYEAQ. CDR3 DNA: TGTGCCAGCAGCTTAAGGGGGCCTAATGAAGAACTGTTTTTT. Its protein product is CASSLRGPNEELFF.

The rearrangement joins TRBV28 to TRBJ2-3; D is uncertain. Trimming pared 6 bases from V and 4 bases from J, leaving 20 bases between. This CDR3 has 16 amino acids. CDR1 and CDR2 (germline): MDHEN, SYDVKM. CDR3 protein: CASSRSIGLRADTQYF. The CDR3 DNA is TGTGCCAGCAGCCGCTCTATAGGGTTGCGCGCAGATACGCAGTATTTT.

The genes are TRBV2 and TRBJ2-3; the D is unclear. Trimming left V 4 bases short and J 2 bases short, with 22 bases between. CDR3 length: 18 residues. Germline lookup yields CDR1 SNHLY and CDR2 FYNNEI. The CDR3 spells CASSAPPRGPQDTDTQYF. The CDR3 nucleotides read TGTGCCAGCAGTGCCCCGCCTAGAGGACCCCAAGACACAGATACGCAGTATTTT.

This clone was counted at least ten times. The chain combines TRBV7-9 with TRBJ2-7, with TRBD1 matching over 10 bases. Germline V gene data show CDR1 as SEHNR and CDR2 as FQNEAQ (reference sequence). This CDR3 spans 15 amino acids. V lost 4 bases and J lost 4; bases outside the gene matches: 7. The CDR3 DNA follows: TGTGCCAGCAGCTCGTGGGACAGGGGAGCGTACGAGCAGTACTTC. Encoded protein: CASSSWDRGAYEQYF.

The rearrangement uses TRBV5-4 and TRBJ2-7; 11 bases fit TRBD2. The CDR3 runs to 16 residues. Trimming took 4 bases from V and 1 from J; bases not matched to a gene: 7. Germline CDR1 is SGHNT and CDR2 is YYREEE (reference sequence). In nucleotides, the CDR3 is TGTGCCAGCAGCGGTGGCACTAGCGGGAGATCCTACGAGCAGTACTTC. Translated, it gives CASSGGTSGRSYEQYF.

The chain links TRBV7-8 to TRBJ1-1; no clear D. The CDR3 sequence is 18 residues long. Germline V gene lookup returns CDR1 SGHVS and CDR2 FQNEAQ. Between the trimmed V and J ends, which lost 0 bases and 5 bases, there was a span of 22 bases. As DNA, the CDR3 is TGTGCCAGCAGCTTAGCGCCCCTACCGACCCGGTCGGGTACTGAAGCTTTCTTT. Residues: CASSLAPLPTRSGTEAFF.

The rearrangement links TRBV19 to TRBJ2-7, with 11 nucleotides matching TRBD1. V gave up 4 bases and J gave up 5 bases; unmatched junction bases: 7. The germline CDR1 and CDR2 sequences are LNHDA and SQIVND (reference sequence). The CDR3 loop spans 15 amino acids. CDR3 loop: CASSTLGQGADEQYF. CDR3 sequence (DNA): TGTGCCAGTAGTACCCTAGGACAGGGGGCCGACGAGCAGTACTTC.